These T cell receptor beta chains were read from a single sample in a study of blood T cell repertoires in COVID-19. Assay used: immunoSEQ multiplex PCR; TCRdb lists only in-frame clones, some missing. The sample has 68,000 or so clones, 82% seen once; the top ten hold roughly 39%. Sequencing was carried out using peripheral blood. The receptor set was obtained from a human donor in a cohort sampled during active COVID-19. CDR3s include the opening cysteine and the closing phenylalanine or tryptophan. A D gene is named only where the DNA matches it firmly. Size is omitted from some rows. Given values are once, few, many or a class for expanded clones.

clone_size	v_call	d_call	j_call	cdr3_aa	cdr3_nt
.	TRBV5-4	TRBD2	TRBJ2-1	CASSPRLAGGGEQFF	TGTGCCAGCAGCCCCAGACTAGCGGGGGGGGGTGAGCAGTTCTTC
.	TRBV4-3	.	TRBJ2-3	CASSHTGTSPVAQYF	TGCGCCAGCAGCCACACCGGGACTTCCCCAGTCGCGCAGTATTTT
.	TRBV13	.	TRBJ2-1	CASSTREKAYNEQFF	TGTGCCAGCAGCACCAGGGAAAAGGCCTACAATGAGCAGTTCTTC
.	TRBV12-3/TRBV12-4	.	TRBJ1-2	CASPSEVRGYTF	TGTGCCAGCCCTTCGGAGGTGCGTGGCTACACCTTC
once	TRBV5-1	TRBD1	TRBJ1-6	CASSSTGPYNSPLHF	TGCGCCAGCAGCTCGACAGGGCCCTATAATTCACCCCTCCACTTT
.	TRBV30	.	TRBJ1-3	CAWSAGSGNTIYF	TGTGCCTGGAGTGCCGGCTCTGGAAACACCATATATTTT
.	TRBV18	.	TRBJ2-7	CASSPSRDNLYEQYF	TGTGCCAGCTCACCGTCCCGGGACAATTTATACGAGCAGTACTTC
once	TRBV2	TRBD2	TRBJ2-7	CASILAGGSYEQYF	TGTGCCAGCATACTAGCGGGGGGCTCCTACGAGCAGTACTTC
.	TRBV19	.	TRBJ1-2	CASSMISRGDVYTF	TGTGCCAGTAGTATGATCTCAAGGGGCGACGTCTACACCTTC
.	TRBV7-9	.	TRBJ1-3	CASSRQSSGNTIYF	TGTGCCAGCAGCCGACAAAGCTCTGGAAACACCATATATTTT
few	TRBV28	TRBD2	TRBJ2-5	CASLASGQETQYF	TGTGCCAGCCTGGCTAGCGGACAAGAGACCCAGTACTTC
.	TRBV7-3	.	TRBJ1-6	CASSFEGGNSPLHF	TGTGCCAGCAGCTTCGAGGGGGGGAATTCACCCCTCCACTTT
.	TRBV9	.	TRBJ1-2	CASSVGDTERDNYGYTF	TGTGCCAGCAGCGTAGGGGACACAGAGAGAGATAACTATGGCTACACCTTC
.	TRBV5-6	.	TRBJ1-2	CASSLGRGGYTF	TGTGCCAGCAGCTTGGGGAGGGGAGGCTACACCTTC
.	TRBV6-5	TRBD2	TRBJ2-3	CASRPTGGYTDTQYF	TGTGCCAGCAGGCCTACGGGGGGGTACACAGATACGCAGTATTTT
.	TRBV27	.	TRBJ2-1	CASLGQGYTNEQFF	TGTGCCAGCCTGGGGCAGGGATATACGAATGAGCAGTTCTTC
.	TRBV28	TRBD2	TRBJ2-7	CASSTSGGTYEQYF	TGTGCCAGCAGTACTAGCGGGGGGACCTACGAGCAGTACTTC
.	TRBV4-1	TRBD1	TRBJ2-7	CASSHPRDSGYEQYF	TGCGCCAGCAGCCACCCCCGGGACAGCGGATACGAGCAGTACTTC
.	TRBV4-1	.	TRBJ1-2	CASSQVHTGQLNYGYTF	TGCGCCAGCAGCCAAGTACATACGGGACAACTAAACTATGGCTACACCTTC
few	TRBV4-1	.	TRBJ1-1	CASSRTDSNTEAFF	TGCGCCAGCAGCCGAACCGACTCGAACACTGAAGCTTTCTTT
.	TRBV6-6	TRBD1	TRBJ1-1	CASSYKTGGSSSEAFF	TGTGCCAGCAGTTACAAGACAGGGGGCTCGTCATCTGAAGCTTTCTTT
.	TRBV27	TRBD1	TRBJ2-1	CASSSPAGQGYPRGNEQFF	TGTGCCAGCAGTTCCCCCGCGGGACAGGGGTACCCTAGGGGAAATGAGCAGTTCTTC
.	TRBV2	.	TRBJ1-5	CASRTGPYNQPQHF	TGTGCCAGCCGCACAGGACCATACAATCAGCCCCAGCATTTT
.	TRBV19	.	TRBJ2-1	CASSIRSLTRGNEQFF	TGTGCCAGTAGTATTCGTTCACTAACAAGGGGCAATGAGCAGTTCTTC
.	TRBV15	TRBD1	TRBJ1-4	CATSTPGQGDEKLFF	TGTGCCACCAGCACCCCGGGACAGGGGGATGAAAAACTGTTTTTT
.	TRBV5-3	.	TRBJ1-1	CARSFRGFMDTEAFF	TGTGCCAGAAGCTTCCGGGGATTCATGGACACTGAAGCTTTCTTT
.	TRBV6-5	.	TRBJ2-3	CASSNQGYTDTQYF	TGTGCCAGCAGTAATCAGGGGTACACAGATACGCAGTATTTT
.	TRBV12-3/TRBV12-4	.	TRBJ2-7	CASSSTRVEQYF	TGTGCCAGCAGTTCTACGCGAGTCGAGCAGTACTTC
.	TRBV30	.	TRBJ1-2	CASGSGSPRGYTF	TGTGCCTCCGGTTCAGGGTCCCCGAGGGGCTACACCTTC
.	TRBV2	.	TRBJ1-5	CASSEFGSGGQPQHF	TGTGCCAGCAGTGAATTCGGGTCAGGAGGCCAGCCCCAGCATTTT
.	TRBV7-6	.	TRBJ2-7	CASSSDAGTPTGEQYF	TGTGCCAGCAGCTCCGACGCCGGGACACCTACGGGGGAGCAGTACTTC
once	TRBV5-4	.	TRBJ2-3	CASSSIGRGRPDTQYF	TGTGCCAGCAGCTCAATAGGGCGGGGGCGGCCAGATACGCAGTATTTT
.	TRBV4-1	.	TRBJ2-2	CASSQANLVAAGELFF	TGCGCCAGCAGCCAAGCCAACCTGGTGGCGGCCGGGGAGCTGTTTTTT
.	TRBV7-3	TRBD2	TRBJ2-5	CASSQGGRGGQETQYF	TGTGCCAGCAGCCAGGGGGGGCGGGGGGGCCAAGAGACCCAGTACTTC
.	TRBV27	TRBD1	TRBJ2-3	CASSEWVTGPTLSTDTQYF	TGTGCCAGCAGCGAATGGGTGACAGGGCCCACCCTTAGCACAGATACGCAGTATTTT
once	TRBV3-1/TRBV3-2	TRBD1	TRBJ1-6	CASRQRGQMDSPLHF	TGTGCCAGCAGACAAAGGGGACAGATGGATTCACCCCTCCACTTT
.	TRBV27	TRBD1	TRBJ1-6	CASSTRTGAPLHF	TGTGCCAGCAGTACGAGGACAGGGGCGCCCCTCCACTTT
.	TRBV9	.	TRBJ1-1	CASSRSLGRTEAFF	TGTGCCAGCAGCAGGTCCTTGGGGCGGACTGAAGCTTTCTTT
.	TRBV19	TRBD1	TRBJ1-5	CASRLWKGGVDQPQHF	TGTGCCAGTAGGTTATGGAAAGGGGGCGTGGATCAGCCCCAGCATTTT
.	TRBV5-5	.	TRBJ2-3	CASSSGLLISPDTQYF	TGTGCCAGCAGCTCCGGACTCTTGATCAGTCCAGATACGCAGTATTTT
.	TRBV27	.	TRBJ2-7	CASSPTRGRNYEQYF	TGTGCCAGCAGTCCTACCCGGGGAAGGAACTACGAGCAGTACTTC
.	TRBV11-2	.	TRBJ1-2	CASRPDWAGVGYTF	TGTGCCAGCAGACCCGACTGGGCAGGGGTCGGCTACACCTTC
.	TRBV3-1/TRBV3-2	.	TRBJ2-7	CASSQDTGTRHEQYF	TGTGCCAGCAGCCAAGACACAGGGACCCGGCACGAGCAGTACTTC
.	TRBV3-1/TRBV3-2	.	TRBJ1-6	CASSQDSNSPLHF	TGTGCCAGCAGCCAAGATTCGAATTCACCCCTCCACTTT
.	TRBV14	.	TRBJ1-6	CATSGSSYNSPLHF	TGTGCCACCTCCGGGTCCTCCTATAATTCACCCCTCCACTTT
once	TRBV7-8	.	TRBJ2-6	CASSLGAGANVLTF	TGTGCCAGCAGCTTAGGAGCCGGGGCCAACGTCCTGACTTTC
.	TRBV10-1	.	TRBJ1-5	CASSGTEISNQPQHF	TGCGCCAGCAGTGGAACAGAAATTAGCAATCAGCCCCAGCATTTT
.	TRBV2	.	TRBJ2-5	CASSVDRIETQYF	TGTGCCAGCAGTGTGGACAGAATAGAGACCCAGTACTTC
.	TRBV5-4	TRBD1	TRBJ1-1	CASSPRDRGVYTEAFF	TGTGCCAGCAGCCCTCGGGACAGGGGAGTTTACACTGAAGCTTTCTTT
.	TRBV7-2	.	TRBJ2-3	CASSLIRTSTDTQYF	TGTGCCAGCAGCTTGATCCGAACTAGCACAGATACGCAGTATTTT
.	TRBV24-1	TRBD1	TRBJ2-1	CATSATGGGGNEQFF	TGTGCCACCAGTGCCACAGGGGGCGGTGGCAATGAGCAGTTCTTC
.	TRBV9	TRBD2	TRBJ2-1	CASSYTGTSEGGEQFF	TGTGCCAGCAGCTATACCGGGACTAGCGAGGGTGGTGAGCAGTTCTTC
once	TRBV9	TRBD2	TRBJ2-5	CASSPGASGGPEETQYF	TGTGCCAGCAGCCCAGGGGCTAGCGGGGGGCCCGAAGAGACCCAGTACTTC